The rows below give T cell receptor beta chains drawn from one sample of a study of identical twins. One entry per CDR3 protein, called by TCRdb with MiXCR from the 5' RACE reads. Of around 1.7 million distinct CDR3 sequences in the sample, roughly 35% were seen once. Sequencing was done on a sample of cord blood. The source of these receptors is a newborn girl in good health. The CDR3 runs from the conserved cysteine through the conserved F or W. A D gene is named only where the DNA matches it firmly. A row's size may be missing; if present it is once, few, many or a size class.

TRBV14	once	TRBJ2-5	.	CASSPRTVSYNEQYF	TGTGCCAGCAGCCCACGGACGGTATCCTACAATGAGCAGTACTTC
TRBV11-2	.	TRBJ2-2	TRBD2	CASSSTGLETNTGELFF	TGTGCCAGCAGCTCCACCGGACTAGAAACGAACACCGGGGAGCTGTTTTTT
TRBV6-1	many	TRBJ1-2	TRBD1	CASSGTGQGHYGYTF	TGTGCCAGCAGTGGAACGGGACAGGGTCACTATGGCTACACCTTC
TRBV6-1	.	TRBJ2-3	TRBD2	CASSCSGKTDTQYF	TGTGCCAGCAGCTGTAGCGGGAAAACAGATACGCAGTATTTT
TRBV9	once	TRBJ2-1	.	CASSAGPSWSDNEQFF	TGTGCCAGCAGCGCCGGTCCTAGCTGGAGCGACAATGAGCAGTTCTTC
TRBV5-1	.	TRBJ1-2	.	CASSRSSNGYTF	TGCGCCAGCAGTCGATCTTCCAATGGCTACACCTTC
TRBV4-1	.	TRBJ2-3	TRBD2	CASSPYREQGGPTDTQYF	TGCGCCAGCAGCCCTTACCGGGAGCAGGGAGGGCCCACAGATACGCAGTATTTT
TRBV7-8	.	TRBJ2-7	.	CASSLETGPLYEQYF	TGTGCCAGCAGCTTAGAAACGGGTCCCCTCTACGAGCAGTACTTC
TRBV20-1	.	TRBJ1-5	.	CSAAQGVNQPQHF	TGCAGTGCGGCCCAGGGAGTGAATCAGCCCCAGCATTTT
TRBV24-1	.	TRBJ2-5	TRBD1	CATSDLTDRVQETQYF	TGTGCCACCAGTGATCTTACTGACAGGGTCCAAGAGACCCAGTACTTC
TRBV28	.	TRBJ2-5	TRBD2	CASRASGTGETQYF	TGTGCCAGCAGGGCTAGCGGGACGGGAGAGACCCAGTACTTC
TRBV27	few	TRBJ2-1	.	CASSLEGSHNEQFF	TGTGCCAGCAGTTTAGAAGGCTCCCACAATGAGCAGTTCTTC
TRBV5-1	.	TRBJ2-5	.	CASSLGRLALGWSEQYF	TGCGCCAGCAGCTTGGGACGTCTCGCCCTTGGGTGGAGTGAGCAGTACTTC
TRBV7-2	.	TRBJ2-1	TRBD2	CASNFETSGKSEQFF	TGTGCCAGCAACTTCGAGACTAGCGGGAAATCTGAGCAGTTCTTC
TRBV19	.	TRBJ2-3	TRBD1	CASSIDRATDTQYF	TGTGCCAGTAGTATCGACAGGGCCACAGATACGCAGTATTTT
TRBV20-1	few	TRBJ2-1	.	CSAPFATSANNEQFF	TGCAGTGCCCCGTTCGCCACCTCTGCAAACAATGAGCAGTTCTTC
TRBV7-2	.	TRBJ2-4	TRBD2	CASSPYKGLAGRIQYF	TGTGCCAGCAGCCCATACAAGGGACTAGCGGGACGCATTCAGTACTTC
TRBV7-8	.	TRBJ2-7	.	CASSTEVSLHEQYF	TGTGCCAGCAGCACAGAGGTTAGTCTGCACGAGCAGTACTTC
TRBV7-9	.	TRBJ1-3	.	CASSPRAATGNTIYF	TGTGCCAGCAGCCCCCGAGCAGCTACTGGAAACACCATATATTTT
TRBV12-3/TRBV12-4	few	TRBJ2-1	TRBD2	CASSFRVPGLAGGSSYNEQFF	TGTGCCAGCAGTTTCCGAGTACCGGGACTAGCGGGAGGGAGCTCCTACAATGAGCAGTTCTTC
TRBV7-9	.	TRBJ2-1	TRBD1	CASSSPTGAFYNEQFF	TGTGCCAGCAGCTCCCCGACAGGGGCCTTCTACAATGAGCAGTTCTTC
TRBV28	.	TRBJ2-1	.	CASSFLDRGSYNEQFF	TGTGCCAGCAGTTTCCTTGACAGAGGCTCCTACAATGAGCAGTTCTTC
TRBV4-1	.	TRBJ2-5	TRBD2	CASSQELAGGVKETQYF	TGCGCCAGCAGCCAAGAACTAGCGGGGGGCGTAAAAGAGACCCAGTACTTC
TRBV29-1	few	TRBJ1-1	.	CSAFNRVWRTEAFF	TGCAGCGCTTTCAACAGGGTGTGGAGAACTGAAGCTTTCTTT
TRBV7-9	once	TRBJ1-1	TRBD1	CASSTRQGTNTEAFF	TGTGCCAGCAGCACTAGACAGGGGACGAACACTGAAGCTTTCTTT
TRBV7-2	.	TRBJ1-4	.	CASSSGAALATNEKLFF	TGTGCCAGCAGCTCCGGTGCAGCATTAGCAACTAATGAAAAACTGTTTTTT
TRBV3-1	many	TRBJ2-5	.	CASSQFQRRETQYF	TGTGCCAGCAGCCAATTCCAGAGGCGAGAGACCCAGTACTTC
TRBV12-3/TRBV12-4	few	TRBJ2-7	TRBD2	CASSPVAGGGRGYEQYF	TGTGCCAGCAGTCCCGTAGCGGGGGGAGGGAGGGGCTACGAGCAGTACTTC
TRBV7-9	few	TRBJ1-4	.	CASSLERVDEKLFF	TGTGCCAGCAGCTTAGAGAGAGTGGATGAAAAACTGTTTTTT
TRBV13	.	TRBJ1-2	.	CASSAFPDRLGYGYTF	TGTGCCAGCAGCGCCTTCCCGGACAGATTGGGATATGGCTACACCTTC
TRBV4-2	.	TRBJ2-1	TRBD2	CASSPRGSGPYNEQFF	TGTGCCAGCAGCCCCCGCGGTAGCGGGCCCTACAATGAGCAGTTCTTC
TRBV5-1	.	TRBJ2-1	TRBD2	CASSFFGRPGNEQFF	TGCGCCAGCAGCTTCTTCGGGAGGCCGGGCAATGAGCAGTTCTTC
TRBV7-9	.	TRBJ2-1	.	CASSLAGGRSKDEQFF	TGTGCCAGCAGCTTAGCGGGGGGAAGAAGTAAGGATGAGCAGTTCTTC
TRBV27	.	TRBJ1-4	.	CASLPIVNEKLFF	TGTGCCAGCCTCCCAATTGTTAATGAAAAACTGTTTTTT
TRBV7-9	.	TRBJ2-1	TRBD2	CASRLAEMFRNEQFF	TGTGCCAGCAGGCTAGCGGAGATGTTCCGCAATGAGCAGTTCTTC
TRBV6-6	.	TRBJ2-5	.	CASSYSGSSGQETQYF	TGTGCCAGCAGTTACTCGGGGTCCTCCGGGCAAGAGACCCAGTACTTC
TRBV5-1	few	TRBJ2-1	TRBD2	CASSLASGSFNEQFF	TGCGCCAGCAGCTTGGCTAGCGGGAGTTTTAATGAGCAGTTCTTC
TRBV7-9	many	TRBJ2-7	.	CASSPLEQYF	TGTGCCAGCTCCCCACTGGAGCAGTACTTC
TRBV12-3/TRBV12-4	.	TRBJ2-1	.	CASSLIKASSYNEQFF	TGTGCCAGCAGTTTAATCAAGGCTAGCTCCTACAATGAGCAGTTCTTC
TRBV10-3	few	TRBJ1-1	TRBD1	CASHRGRNTEAFF	TGTGCCAGCCACAGGGGGCGCAACACTGAAGCTTTCTTT
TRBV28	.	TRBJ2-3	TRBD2	CASSFTSGRAADTQYF	TGTGCCAGCAGTTTTACTAGCGGGAGGGCCGCAGATACGCAGTATTTT
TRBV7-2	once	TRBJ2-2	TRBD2	CASSLVRTRTGELFF	TGTGCCAGCAGCTTAGTTCGGACTAGAACCGGGGAGCTGTTTTTT
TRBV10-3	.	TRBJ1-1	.	CAISGFPQGPNTEAFF	TGTGCCATCAGTGGGTTCCCCCAGGGACCTAACACTGAAGCTTTCTTT
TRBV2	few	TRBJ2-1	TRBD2	CASSGVGTSLFF	TGTGCCAGCAGCGGTGTGGGGACTAGCCTGTTCTTC
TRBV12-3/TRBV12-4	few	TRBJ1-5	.	CASSSMDSKNQPQHF	TGTGCCAGCAGTTCCATGGACAGCAAAAATCAGCCCCAGCATTTT
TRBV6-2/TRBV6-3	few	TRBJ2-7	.	CATSLLAPYNEQYF	TGTGCCACCTCACTCCTAGCCCCCTACAATGAGCAGTACTTC
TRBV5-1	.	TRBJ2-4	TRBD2	CASSLGLVGGLAKNIQYF	TGCGCCAGCAGCTTGGGACTAGTGGGAGGGCTAGCCAAAAACATTCAGTACTTC
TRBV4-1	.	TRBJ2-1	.	CASSPGRGVSYNELYF	TGTGCCAGCAGCCCAGGCCGGGGAGTCTCCTACAATGAGCTGTACTTC
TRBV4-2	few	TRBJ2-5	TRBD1	CASSQDGTGVLETQYF	TGTGCCAGCAGCCAAGATGGGACAGGGGTGCTAGAGACCCAGTACTTC
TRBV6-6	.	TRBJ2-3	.	CASSYFGTPRDGTQYF	TGTGCCAGCAGTTACTTCGGGACTCCCAGAGACGGGACGCAGTATTTT
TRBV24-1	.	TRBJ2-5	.	CATEGLDEQYF	TGTGCCACCGAAGGACTGGATGAGCAGTACTTC
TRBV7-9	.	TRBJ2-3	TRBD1	CASSDIGQGSTDTQYF	TGTGCCAGCAGCGATATTGGACAGGGAAGCACAGATACGCAGTATTTT
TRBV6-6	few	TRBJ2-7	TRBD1	CASSYLKGAYEQYF	TGTGCCAGCAGTTACCTGAAGGGGGCGTACGAGCAGTACTTC
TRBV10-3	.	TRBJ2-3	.	CALGADATDTQYF	TGTGCCCTGGGAGCGGACGCCACAGATACGCAGTATTTT